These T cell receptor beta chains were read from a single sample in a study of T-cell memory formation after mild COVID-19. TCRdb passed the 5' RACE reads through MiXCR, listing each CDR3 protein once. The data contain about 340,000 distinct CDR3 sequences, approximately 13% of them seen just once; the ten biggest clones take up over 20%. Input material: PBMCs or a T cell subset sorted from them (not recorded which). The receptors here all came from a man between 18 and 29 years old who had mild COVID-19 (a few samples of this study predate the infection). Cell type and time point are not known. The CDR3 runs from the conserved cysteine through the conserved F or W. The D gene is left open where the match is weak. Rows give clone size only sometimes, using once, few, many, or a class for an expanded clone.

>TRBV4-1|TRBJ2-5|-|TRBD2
CASSPGGGAEILETQYF
TGCGCCAGCAGCCCCGGGGGGGGGGCCGAAATCTTAGAGACCCAGTACTTC
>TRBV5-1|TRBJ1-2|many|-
CASSLKTGYGYTF
TGCGCCAGCAGCTTGAAAACAGGATATGGCTACACCTTC
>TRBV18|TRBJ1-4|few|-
CASSQRSDEKLFF
TGTGCCAGCTCGCAACGTTCAGATGAAAAACTGTTTTTT
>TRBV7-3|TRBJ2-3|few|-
CASSLKTIPDTQYF
TGTGCCAGCAGCTTAAAAACCATCCCCGATACGCAGTATTTT
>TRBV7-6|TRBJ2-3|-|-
CASTRTGTSTDTQYF
TGTGCCAGCACCCGTACAGGGACTTCCACAGATACGCAGTATTTT
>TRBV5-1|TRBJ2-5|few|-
CASSFDSEETQYF
TGCGCCAGCAGCTTCGACTCCGAAGAGACCCAGTACTTC
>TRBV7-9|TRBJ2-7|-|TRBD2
CASSAAGVEQYF
TGTGCCAGCAGCGCGGCGGGGGTCGAGCAGTACTTC
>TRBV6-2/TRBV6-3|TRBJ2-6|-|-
CASSHPNSGANVLTF
TGTGCCAGCAGTCACCCAAACTCTGGGGCCAACGTCCTGACTTTC
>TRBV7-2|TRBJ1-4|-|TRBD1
CASSATGTGGEKLFF
TGTGCCAGCAGCGCTACCGGGACAGGGGGCGAAAAACTGTTTTTT
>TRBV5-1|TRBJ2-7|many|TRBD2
CASSFGRGGYEQYF
TGCGCCAGCAGCTTCGGTCGGGGGGGCTACGAGCAGTACTTC
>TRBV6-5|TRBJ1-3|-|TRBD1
CASTRQWDRRNTIYF
TGTGCCAGCACCCGTCAATGGGACAGACGAAACACCATATATTTT
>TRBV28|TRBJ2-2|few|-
CASRESSGTANTGELFF
TGTGCCAGCAGAGAATCTTCCGGGACGGCGAACACCGGGGAGCTGTTTTTT
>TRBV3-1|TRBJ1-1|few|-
CASSQAPGGGTEAFF
TGTGCCAGCAGCCAAGCCCCCGGGGGGGGTACTGAAGCTTTCTTT
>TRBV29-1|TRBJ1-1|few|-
CSGETVNTEAFF
TGCAGCGGCGAGACAGTGAACACTGAAGCTTTCTTT
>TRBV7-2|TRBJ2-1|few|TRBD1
CASSLQGAIDEQFF
TGTGCCAGCAGCTTACAGGGGGCGATCGATGAGCAGTTCTTC
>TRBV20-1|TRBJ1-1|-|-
CSGFGFTEAFF
TGCAGTGGATTTGGATTTACTGAAGCTTTCTTT
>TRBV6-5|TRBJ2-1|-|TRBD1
CASSFGTVNNEQFF
TGTGCCAGCAGTTTCGGGACAGTTAACAATGAGCAGTTCTTC
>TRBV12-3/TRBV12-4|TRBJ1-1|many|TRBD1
CASRSQGAPTEAFF
TGTGCCAGCAGGTCACAGGGGGCGCCCACTGAAGCTTTCTTT
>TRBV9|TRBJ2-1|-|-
CASSVGSSNEQFF
TGTGCCAGCAGCGTAGGCAGCTCCAATGAGCAGTTCTTC
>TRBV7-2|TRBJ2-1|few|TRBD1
CASSRDRGGYNEQFF
TGTGCCAGCAGTCGAGACAGGGGGGGGTACAATGAGCAGTTCTTC
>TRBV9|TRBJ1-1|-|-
CASSVENYFAPSTEAFF
TGTGCCAGCAGCGTAGAAAATTACTTCGCGCCGAGCACTGAAGCTTTCTTT
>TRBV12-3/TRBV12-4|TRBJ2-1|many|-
CASSPPLTRGEQFF
TGTGCCAGCAGTCCCCCGCTCACTAGAGGTGAGCAGTTCTTC
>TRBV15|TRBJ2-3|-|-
CATSREGPRGTDTQYF
TGTGCCACCAGCAGAGAAGGCCCCCGGGGTACAGATACGCAGTATTTT
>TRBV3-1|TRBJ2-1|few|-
CASSQEYIGAANEQFF
TGTGCCAGCAGCCAAGAGTATATCGGGGCTGCCAATGAGCAGTTCTTC
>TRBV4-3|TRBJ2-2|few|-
CASSQGLDPGELFF
TGCGCCAGCAGCCAAGGGCTAGACCCCGGGGAGCTGTTTTTT
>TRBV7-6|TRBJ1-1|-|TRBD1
CASSWGTGSTEAFF
TGTGCCAGCAGCTGGGGGACAGGGAGCACTGAAGCTTTCTTT
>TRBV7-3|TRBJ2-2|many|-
CASSLGPGELFF
TGTGCCAGCAGCTTAGGTCCCGGGGAGCTGTTTTTT
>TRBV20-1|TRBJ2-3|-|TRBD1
CSAPSGTGRADTQYF
TGCAGTGCCCCTTCGGGGACAGGGAGGGCAGATACGCAGTATTTT
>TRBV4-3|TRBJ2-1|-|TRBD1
CASSGGTGLYNEQFF
TGCGCCAGCAGCGGAGGGACAGGGCTTTACAATGAGCAGTTCTTC
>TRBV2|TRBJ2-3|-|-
CASSEDGTDTQYF
TGTGCCAGCAGTGAAGATGGCACAGATACGCAGTATTTT
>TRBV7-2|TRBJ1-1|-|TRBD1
CASSLNVRTGGVTEAFF
TGTGCCAGCAGCTTAAACGTTAGGACAGGGGGCGTTACTGAAGCTTTCTTT
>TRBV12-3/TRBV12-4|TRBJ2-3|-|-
CASSFSQGADTQYF
TGTGCCAGCAGTTTCTCCCAGGGTGCAGATACGCAGTATTTT